This TCR beta chain originates from a study of T cells after yellow fever vaccination. TCRdb recomputed calls from the 5' RACE reads with MiXCR, one row per CDR3 protein. The sample records some 400,000 distinct CDR3 sequences, 18% being singletons. This clonotype was seen only a few times. Its antigen is not known. J lost 1 base, V lost 3 bases, and 6 bases had no gene match. The length of the CDR3 is 16 residues. Germline V gene lookup returns CDR1 ENHRY and CDR2 SYGVKD. Study outcomes and limitations: A small proportion of clonotypes was detected in both the CD4 and CD8 compartments.

Here the sequenced sample was PBMCs, taken before the yellow fever booster vaccination. The genes are TRBV10-3 and TRBJ2-3; 8 positions agree with TRBD2. The TCR comes from a man younger than 35 who received the YFV17D yellow fever vaccine. The CDR3 DNA is TGTGCCATCAGTGAAAGCGGGGGTGGGGGCACAGATACGCAGTATTTT. This codes for CAISESGGGGTDTQYF.